This T cell receptor (beta chain) was documented in a study of response to subunit inactivated influenza vaccine. Study outcomes and limitations: Authors suggested each seasonal flu vaccination may recruit only limited numbers of new T cells.

For this clonotype: Its antigen is as yet unknown.

Using its own MiXCR run on the RT-PCR reads, TCRdb lists one record per CDR3 protein. The sample shows 500,000 to 600,000 distinct CDR3 sequences, about 10% of them seen only once. V was pared by 3 bases and J by 5 bases, with 16 bases between. Germline CDR1 reads SQVTM; CDR2 reads ANQGSEA. The CDR3 is made up of 14 amino acids. The origin of this receptor is a man in his forties or fifties who received an inactivated influenza vaccine. The chain couples TRBV29-1 to TRBJ1-1; D unclear. The sequencing used PBMCs from blood, collected on the day of vaccination. The CDR3 reads CSVDRTVSRTEAFF. The CDR3 DNA reads TGCAGCGTTGACCGGACCGTCTCCAGGACTGAAGCTTTCTTT.